Listed here are 21 T cell receptor beta chains from one sample, sequenced in a study of tumor and adjacent non-tumor tissue in lung cancer. RNA was extracted from bulk tissue without any cell sorting. More than 3 cm separated this lung sample from the edge of the tumor. The library came from three nested PCR rounds adapted from ARM-PCR protocols. Via MiXCR, TCRdb re-called the multiplex PCR reads, giving one row per CDR3 protein. Here the sample spans some 99,000 distinct CDR3 sequences, 60% to 65% being singletons. The source material was distant non-tumor lung tissue. The receptors shown here come from a man aged 60-69 years with non-small cell lung cancer.

The gene calls are TRBV4-1 and TRBJ2-3; possibly TRBD2 for D (5 bases). V gave up 2 bases and J gave up 3 bases, with 18 bases separating them. From germline, CDR1 is MGHRA and CDR2 YSYEKL. The CDR3 runs 17 residues. CDR3 loop: CASSQIFAVGSTDTQYF. CDR3 coding DNA: TGCGCCAGCAGCCAAATTTTTGCGGTAGGGAGTACAGATACGCAGTATTTT.

This clonotype was seen more than once but under ten times. This may be a read error, as it is one base from a much larger clone. The chain employs TRBV6-2 or TRBV6-3 and TRBJ2-7, with 8 bases lining up with TRBD2. CDR1 is MNHEY and CDR2 is SVGEGT in the germline V gene. This CDR3 region has 15 residues. Trimming cost V 5 bases and J 2 bases; bases outside gene matches: 8. Written as DNA, the CDR3 is TGTGCCAGCAGTCGAATTAGCGGGGACGCCTACGAGCAGTACTTC. Translating it yields CASSRISGDAYEQYF.

This clonotype was found many times. The rearrangement uses TRBV6-2 or TRBV6-3 and TRBJ2-3, with 9 bases lining up with TRBD1. Germline CDR1 is MNHEY and CDR2 is SVGEGT. CDR3 size: 18 residues. The trim removed 2 bases at V and 3 bases at J, leaving 12 bases unmatched. The CDR3 sequence is CASSYRNDRGMATDTQYF. Here the CDR3 DNA reads TGTGCCAGCAGTTACCGAAATGACAGGGGGATGGCAACAGATACGCAGTATTTT.

This chain uses TRBV12-3 or TRBV12-4 with TRBJ2-7; maybe TRBD1 (5 bases). With 2 bases removed from V and 5 bases from J, the gap between germline ends came to 16 bases. The CDR3 loop spans 15 amino acids. CDR3: CASSLNPGKAHEQYF. Written as DNA, the CDR3 is TGTGCCAGCAGTTTAAATCCAGGGAAAGCCCACGAGCAGTACTTC.

Worth noting for this clonotype: Mismatch with germline at one junction end may stem from a read error. This chain links TRBV25-1 with TRBJ2-7; perhaps TRBD2 as D (5 bases). Germline lookup yields CDR1 MGHDK and CDR2 SYGVNS. The CDR3 length is 14 residues. The CDR3 DNA reads as TGTGCCAGAAGCGATAGGGCGGGTACCTACGAGCAGTACTTT. This gives the protein CARSDRAGTYEQYF.

The gene calls are TRBV29-1 and TRBJ2-7; D uncertain. The germline CDR1 and CDR2 sequences are SQVTM and ANQGSEA. This CDR3 region has 14 residues. The CDR3 here is CIVAYTRNSYEQYF. The CDR3 nucleotides read TGCATCGTCGCATACACCAGGAACTCCTACGAGCAGTACTTC.

The genes are TRBV5-1 and TRBJ2-5; 10 nucleotides line up with TRBD2. This CDR3 region has 16 residues. V shed 6 bases and J 0 bases; nucleotides not matched to a gene: 8. Germline CDR1 reads SGHRS; CDR2 reads YFSETQ. The CDR3 sequence: CASNKREGSYQETQYF. The CDR3 coding sequence is TGCGCCAGCAACAAGCGGGAGGGCTCGTACCAAGAGACCCAGTACTTC.

This clonotype was counted ten times or more. Germline is not matched at one junction end, which may reflect a read error. V and J are TRBV20-1 and TRBJ1-2; 9 nucleotides match TRBD1. The CDR3 runs 13 residues. Germline V gene sequence: CDR1 DFQATT, CDR2 SNEGSKA (reference sequence). The CDR3 sequence is CSARTWDRVGYAF. The CDR3 nucleotides are TGCAGTGCTAGAACTTGGGACAGGGTTGGCTACGCCTTC.

This clonotype was counted ten times or more. The chain combines TRBV28 with TRBJ2-7; TRBD2 matches 8 bases. CDR3 length equals 14 residues. The V and J ends lost 1 base and 1 base, in that order; junction bases with no gene match: 0. The germline V gene encodes CDR1 MDHEN and CDR2 SYDVKM. In nucleotides, the CDR3 is TGTGCCAGCAGTTTATTAGCGGGGTCCTACGAGCAGTACTTC. Protein sequence: CASSLLAGSYEQYF.

Concerning this clonotype itself: One end of the junction fails to match germline, which may point to a read error. The CDR3 DNA follows: TGTGCCAGCCACCTATCCCCGGTTAGTCTAGCGGGAGATGAGCAGCTCTTC. Translation gives CASHLSPVSLAGDEQLF. V usage is TRBV6-6 and J usage is TRBJ2-1; TRBD2 agrees at 10 bases. The CDR3 loop spans 17 amino acids. CDR1 and CDR2 (germline): MNHNY, SVGAGI (reference sequence).

This clonotype showed up just once. This may stem from a read error, because a much larger clone lies one nucleotide away. The chain uses TRBV18 and TRBJ2-5, with D uncertain. The CDR3 contains 13 residues. Germline-derived CDR1 and CDR2 are KGHSH and LQKENI. CDR3 nucleotide sequence: TGTGCCAACTCACTTTCCCTCCAAGAGACCCAGTACTTC. Translating gives CANSLSLQETQYF.

A note on this clonotype: Possible read error: a much larger clone is one base away. The rearrangement links TRBV5-1 to TRBJ2-5; tentative D call: TRBD2 (5 bases). The CDR3 is 13 residues long. Germline V gene data show CDR1 as SGHRS and CDR2 as YFSETQ. Deletions cut 5 bases from V and 5 bases from J, with 13 bases between. In DNA, the CDR3 is TGCGCCAGCAGGAAGAGGACTCATGAGACCCAGTACTTC. The encoded protein is CASRKRTHETQYF.

On this clonotype: One end of the junction fails to match germline, which may point to a read error. The V call is TRBV11-3, the J call TRBJ2-1; D possibly corresponds to TRBD2 (6 bases). The CDR3 is made up of 14 amino acids. The germline V gene has CDR1 SGHNT and CDR2 YENEEA. DNA for the CDR3: TGTGCCAGCAGATGGACTATTACGTCAACTGAGCAGTTTTTC. This sequence encodes CASRWTITSTEQFF.

This clonotype was found many times. The junction differs from germline at one of its ends, possibly a read error. The J gene is TRBJ2-3, the V gene TRBV10-3, with 8 bases aligning to TRBD1. Germline V gene lookup returns CDR1 ENHRY and CDR2 SYGVKD. This CDR3 is 16 amino acids long. The CDR3 loop is CAVSVSTGAGTDTQYF. For the CDR3, the DNA is TGTGCCGTCAGTGTATCGACAGGGGCTGGGACAGATACGCAGTATTTT.

A note on this clonotype: Its ends do not fully match the called genes, so a read error is possible. CDR3 coding DNA: TGCAGCCTTGAAGTTGGGACTGGGGTCTACGAGCAGTACTTC. Its translation: CSLEVGTGVYEQYF. The gene calls are TRBV29-1 and TRBJ2-7; D is perhaps TRBD2 (6 bases). This CDR3 region has 14 residues. From germline, CDR1 is SQVTM and CDR2 ANQGSEA.

The V and J genes are TRBV12-3 or TRBV12-4 and TRBJ2-1; TRBD2 agrees at 11 bases. Losses at the gene ends were 7 bases for V and 10 bases for J; bases not matched to a gene: 12. This CDR3 spans 15 amino acids. CDR3 residues: CASTRTSGCPNEQFF. The DNA of the CDR3 is TGTGCCAGCACACGGACTAGCGGGTGTCCCAACGAGCAGTTCTTC.

As regards this clonotype: One junction end does not reproduce the germline sequence, and a read error may be involved. The chain has TRBV11-3 and TRBJ1-1; D is unclear. Germline lookup yields CDR1 SGHNT and CDR2 YENEEA. This CDR3 is 14 amino acids long. The CDR3 bases are TGTGTCAGCAGCGTAGGAGAGCCCAGAGCTGAAGCTTTCTTT. Protein: CVSSVGEPRAEAFF.

This clonotype was counted once. The rearrangement uses TRBV15 and TRBJ2-6; the D is unclear. Germline CDR1 LNHNV, CDR2 YYDKDF (reference sequence). Between the trimmed V and J ends, which lost 4 bases and 0 bases, there was a span of 13 bases. CDR3 length: 17 amino acids. CDR3 in DNA: TGTGCCACCAGCACAGCAAACTCTAGCTCTGGGGCCAACGTCCTGACTTTC. This sequence encodes CATSTANSSSGANVLTF.

With respect to this clonotype: Given a much more abundant clone one base away, this may be a read error. This chain links TRBV20-1 with TRBJ1-2, with D hard to call. Per the germline V gene, CDR1 is DFQATT and CDR2 is SNEGSKA (reference sequence). Between the trimmed V and J ends, which lost 1 base and 3 bases, there was a span of 12 bases. The CDR3 loop spans 14 amino acids. CDR3 coding DNA: TGCAGTGCTAGAGTTCAGCATAGGGACTATGGCTACACCTTC. Protein: CSARVQHRDYGYTF.

In regard to this clonotype: Being one base from a much bigger clone, this may be a read error. V and J are TRBV6-5 and TRBJ2-7, with D possibly being TRBD1 (5 bases). This CDR3 has 13 amino acids. In germline, CDR1 is MNHEY, CDR2 SVGAGI. CDR3 loop: CVSKSTARYEQYF. Here the CDR3 DNA reads TGTGTCAGCAAGTCGACAGCCCGCTACGAGCAGTACTTC.

Comment on this clonotype: This may be a read error, as it is one base from a much larger clone. The chain recombines TRBV28 with TRBJ1-2; D gene ambiguous. Germline V CDR1 and CDR2: MDHEN, SYDVKM. This CDR3 has 14 residues. V was pared by 11 bases and J by 1 base, with 17 bases between. Here the CDR3 DNA reads TGTGCCGGCACCGAAGGAGGAGATAACTATGGCTACACCTTC. Translating it yields CAGTEGGDNYGYTF.